This TCR beta chain was found in a study of T cell responses to AZD1222 COVID-19 vaccine. In the study overall: Samples with a second dose at about 4 or about 12 weeks were pooled together. General study results and limits: Unmutated variant regions are reportedly the target of nearly half of TCRs that are spike-specific. White British ancestry dominated among donors, who included more females, and clonal diversity was possibly underestimated.

V lost 7 bases to trimming and J lost 0 bases; unmatched junction nucleotides: 6. The CDR3 contains 15 residues. Germline lookup yields CDR1 LNHDA and CDR2 SQIVND (reference sequence). Method: immunoSEQ multiplex PCR; TCRdb's copy keeps in-frame clones and lacks some. The profile shows more than 110,000 clones, just under 95% of them singletons. Notes on this clone: The antigen remains undetermined.

The chain carries TRBV19 and TRBJ1-5; 7 bases match TRBD1. Source: peripheral blood, taken on day 0 of AZD1222 vaccination. This TCR came from an adult in good health. The CDR3 region is CASMTGSYSNQPQHF. The CDR3, as DNA: TGTGCCAGTATGACAGGGTCGTATAGCAATCAGCCCCAGCATTTT.